The rows below give T cell receptor beta chains drawn from one sample of a study of naive and memory T cell subsets. TCRdb passed the UMI-ligation and nested PCR reads through MiXCR, listing each CDR3 protein once. The data show 85,000 to 130,000 distinct CDR3 sequences, approximately 14% seen once. The sample was naive CD8+ T cells from blood. These receptors were obtained from a human donor in good health. CDR3s leave out the opening cysteine and the closing phenylalanine or tryptophan. Size tells how often a clone was seen (once, few, many) or the class of an expanded clone, and some rows leave it out.

v_gene | abundance | CDR3aa
TRBV7-9 | few | ASSDRQGTNEKLF
TRBV6-2/TRBV6-3 | few | ASRGPTDNNYGYT
TRBV24-1 | few | ATSRKNTGELF
TRBV7-9 | . | ASNWAEETQY
TRBV5-1 | few | ASSYNPFGEETQY
TRBV19 | . | ASSIGAGQMNTEAF
TRBV4-2 | few | ASSEEDGGLREQY
TRBV7-9 | many | ASSLANSSPATGNTIY
TRBV6-1 | few | ASSDRVVEAF
TRBV11-2 | many | ASSSLTGGGKDEQY
TRBV27 | . | ASSLDSHEQF
TRBV28 | few | ASRRRGRVYEQY
TRBV29-1 | few | SVEGTGFYEQY